This is a list of T cell receptor beta chains from one sample in a study of T-cell memory formation after mild COVID-19. Each CDR3 protein gets one entry after TCRdb re-called the 5' RACE reads with MiXCR. Of a few hundred thousand distinct CDR3 sequences in the sample, roughly 19% were seen once. Sequencing used PBMCs or a T cell subset sorted from them (not recorded which). All receptors come from a man younger than 30 who had mild COVID-19 (a few samples of this study predate the infection). Cell type and time point are not known. Each CDR3 is given with its conserved first and last residue. D genes are given only for firm matches. Clone sizes are given selectively: once, few, many, or a class where the clone is expanded.

clone size: -
J gene: TRBJ2-1
D gene: -
V gene: TRBV7-3
CDR3 protein: CASSLNSGLYNEQFF
CDR3 DNA: TGTGCCAGCAGCTTAAACTCAGGGCTCTACAATGAGCAGTTCTTC

clone size: -
J gene: TRBJ2-5
D gene: -
V gene: TRBV11-2
CDR3 protein: CATTLSGLETQYF
CDR3 DNA: TGTGCCACAACCCTGTCAGGCTTGGAGACCCAGTACTTC

clone size: -
J gene: TRBJ1-1
D gene: -
V gene: TRBV15
CDR3 protein: CATSRSGEARIMNTEAFF
CDR3 DNA: TGTGCCACCAGCAGGTCAGGGGAGGCACGAATCATGAACACTGAAGCTTTCTTT

clone size: -
J gene: TRBJ1-2
D gene: -
V gene: TRBV15
CDR3 protein: CATSRAPGESYGYTF
CDR3 DNA: TGTGCCACCAGCAGAGCCCCAGGGGAATCCTATGGCTACACCTTC

clone size: many
J gene: TRBJ1-2
D gene: -
V gene: TRBV12-3/TRBV12-4
CDR3 protein: CASSSGTLNYGYTF
CDR3 DNA: TGTGCCAGCAGTTCCGGGACGTTAAACTATGGCTACACCTTC

clone size: many
J gene: TRBJ1-2
D gene: TRBD1
V gene: TRBV29-1
CDR3 protein: CSVRQGVYGYTF
CDR3 DNA: TGCAGCGTTCGACAGGGAGTCTATGGCTACACCTTC

clone size: -
J gene: TRBJ2-5
D gene: TRBD1
V gene: TRBV20-1
CDR3 protein: CSGTGGWETQYF
CDR3 DNA: TGCAGTGGGACAGGGGGCTGGGAGACCCAGTACTTC

clone size: -
J gene: TRBJ1-5
D gene: -
V gene: TRBV15
CDR3 protein: CATSRDREYQPQHF
CDR3 DNA: TGTGCCACCAGCAGAGATCGGGAATATCAGCCCCAGCATTTT

clone size: few
J gene: TRBJ1-1
D gene: -
V gene: TRBV6-5
CDR3 protein: CASSYGDGFRSTEAFF
CDR3 DNA: TGTGCCAGCAGTTACGGGGACGGGTTTAGGAGCACTGAAGCTTTCTTT

clone size: -
J gene: TRBJ2-5
D gene: TRBD1
V gene: TRBV5-1
CDR3 protein: CASSYDRVIGETQYF
CDR3 DNA: TGCGCCAGCAGCTACGACAGGGTAATCGGGGAGACCCAGTACTTC

clone size: -
J gene: TRBJ2-7
D gene: -
V gene: TRBV7-9
CDR3 protein: CASSRQSYEQYF
CDR3 DNA: TGTGCCAGTTCAAGGCAGTCCTACGAGCAGTACTTC

clone size: few
J gene: TRBJ1-4
D gene: -
V gene: TRBV12-3/TRBV12-4
CDR3 protein: CASKKRAGPTNEKLFF
CDR3 DNA: TGTGCCAGCAAAAAAAGGGCGGGCCCAACTAATGAAAAACTGTTTTTT

clone size: -
J gene: TRBJ1-2
D gene: -
V gene: TRBV10-3
CDR3 protein: CAISEPDVGVGGYTF
CDR3 DNA: TGTGCCATCAGTGAGCCCGATGTGGGGGTGGGCGGCTACACCTTC

clone size: -
J gene: TRBJ2-2
D gene: -
V gene: TRBV6-2/TRBV6-3
CDR3 protein: CASSYAAGTYGELFF
CDR3 DNA: TGTGCCAGCAGTTACGCGGCAGGGACATACGGGGAGCTGTTTTTT

clone size: few
J gene: TRBJ1-2
D gene: -
V gene: TRBV12-3/TRBV12-4
CDR3 protein: CASSLQGLWDGYTF
CDR3 DNA: TGTGCCAGCAGCCTCCAGGGACTTTGGGATGGCTACACCTTC

clone size: -
J gene: TRBJ1-2
D gene: TRBD1
V gene: TRBV5-8
CDR3 protein: CASSLGVQGDYGYTF
CDR3 DNA: TGTGCCAGCAGCTTGGGCGTCCAGGGGGACTATGGCTACACCTTC

clone size: -
J gene: TRBJ2-1
D gene: -
V gene: TRBV11-2
CDR3 protein: CASSFSRDIYNEQFF
CDR3 DNA: TGTGCCAGCAGCTTCTCTCGGGACATCTACAATGAGCAGTTCTTC

clone size: few
J gene: TRBJ1-2
D gene: -
V gene: TRBV9
CDR3 protein: CASSVQGQNYGYTF
CDR3 DNA: TGTGCCAGCAGCGTACAGGGCCAGAACTATGGCTACACCTTC

clone size: -
J gene: TRBJ2-6
D gene: -
V gene: TRBV6-5
CDR3 protein: CASSYSIPVGANVLTF
CDR3 DNA: TGTGCCAGCAGTTACTCGATCCCCGTCGGGGCCAACGTCCTGACTTTC

clone size: -
J gene: TRBJ1-1
D gene: -
V gene: TRBV7-3
CDR3 protein: CASSSLRWMGNTEAFF
CDR3 DNA: TGTGCCAGCAGCTCCCTAAGGTGGATGGGGAACACTGAAGCTTTCTTT

clone size: -
J gene: TRBJ2-5
D gene: TRBD2
V gene: TRBV7-2
CDR3 protein: CASSLRTSGGASVTQYF
CDR3 DNA: TGTGCCAGCAGCTTACGGACTAGCGGGGGGGCTTCGGTGACCCAGTACTTC

clone size: few
J gene: TRBJ1-2
D gene: -
V gene: TRBV6-6
CDR3 protein: CASSILGREGRYGYTF
CDR3 DNA: TGTGCCAGCAGCATCCTGGGACGGGAGGGCCGCTATGGCTACACCTTC

clone size: -
J gene: TRBJ2-1
D gene: TRBD2
V gene: TRBV7-3
CDR3 protein: CASSPAGGFYNEQFF
CDR3 DNA: TGTGCCAGCAGCCCGGCGGGGGGGTTCTACAATGAGCAGTTCTTC

clone size: once
J gene: TRBJ1-4
D gene: TRBD1
V gene: TRBV11-2
CDR3 protein: CASSLLGQGSTNEKLFF
CDR3 DNA: TGTGCCAGCAGCTTGCTGGGACAGGGTTCAACTAATGAAAAACTGTTTTTT

clone size: -
J gene: TRBJ2-7
D gene: -
V gene: TRBV20-1
CDR3 protein: CSANAKEVYEQYF
CDR3 DNA: TGCAGTGCCAACGCCAAAGAGGTTTACGAGCAGTACTTC

clone size: -
J gene: TRBJ2-1
D gene: -
V gene: TRBV15
CDR3 protein: CATSPLRDSYNEQFF
CDR3 DNA: TGTGCCACCAGCCCCTTGAGGGACTCCTACAATGAGCAGTTCTTC

clone size: -
J gene: TRBJ1-4
D gene: -
V gene: TRBV24-1
CDR3 protein: CATSDSAISNEKLFF
CDR3 DNA: TGTGCCACCAGTGATTCAGCGATCTCGAATGAAAAACTGTTTTTT

clone size: -
J gene: TRBJ2-1
D gene: -
V gene: TRBV7-2
CDR3 protein: CASSLNGGPHNEQFF
CDR3 DNA: TGTGCCAGCAGCTTAAACGGGGGGCCGCACAATGAGCAGTTCTTC

clone size: few
J gene: TRBJ1-1
D gene: -
V gene: TRBV20-1
CDR3 protein: CSASRVNTEAFF
CDR3 DNA: TGCAGTGCTAGCAGGGTCAACACTGAAGCTTTCTTT

clone size: -
J gene: TRBJ2-3
D gene: -
V gene: TRBV4-1
CDR3 protein: CASSQEAGPSTDTQYF
CDR3 DNA: TGCGCCAGCAGCCAAGAGGCGGGGCCTAGCACAGATACGCAGTATTTT

clone size: -
J gene: TRBJ1-3
D gene: TRBD1
V gene: TRBV7-8
CDR3 protein: CASSLARTGTGGRNTIYF
CDR3 DNA: TGTGCCAGCAGCTTAGCACGAACCGGGACAGGGGGGAGAAACACCATATATTTT

clone size: few
J gene: TRBJ1-2
D gene: -
V gene: TRBV29-1
CDR3 protein: CSVTDGVADGYTF
CDR3 DNA: TGCAGCGTGACCGACGGAGTGGCGGATGGCTACACCTTC

clone size: few
J gene: TRBJ1-5
D gene: -
V gene: TRBV4-1
CDR3 protein: CASSQDIHPGNQPQHF
CDR3 DNA: TGCGCCAGCAGCCAAGATATCCACCCTGGCAATCAGCCCCAGCATTTT

clone size: many
J gene: TRBJ1-3
D gene: -
V gene: TRBV6-1
CDR3 protein: CASSEEEGVNTIYF
CDR3 DNA: TGTGCCAGCAGTGAAGAGGAGGGGGTAAACACCATATATTTT

clone size: -
J gene: TRBJ2-1
D gene: TRBD2
V gene: TRBV7-8
CDR3 protein: CASSFGGTSGYNEQFF
CDR3 DNA: TGTGCCAGCAGCTTTGGGGGGACTAGCGGGTACAATGAGCAGTTCTTC